These 26 T cell receptor beta chains were all obtained from the same sample, sequenced in a study of blood T cells in healthy people across ages. The use of a sample-barcoded 5' primer and a J-beta primer mix characterized a second PCR of roughly 7 to 12 cycles. TCRdb processed the 5' RACE reads anew with MiXCR; each CDR3 protein has one entry. Of 1.8 million or so distinct CDR3 sequences in the sample, about two fifths were seen once. Sequenced input: blood. The receptor set was obtained from a human donor in good health.

This clonotype was counted only a few times. The V and J genes are TRBV15 and TRBJ1-5, with D perhaps matching TRBD1 (5 bases). Trimming pared 3 bases from V and 9 bases from J, leaving 15 bases between. CDR3 size: 14 residues. Germline loops: CDR1 LNHNV, CDR2 YYDKDF (reference sequence). CDR3 protein: CATSSPGRASPQHF. The CDR3 coding sequence is TGTGCCACCAGCAGTCCGGGACGGGCATCGCCCCAGCATTTT.

The genes are TRBV5-1 and TRBJ1-1; perhaps TRBD1 as D (5 bases). The germline gives CDR1 SGHRS, CDR2 YFSETQ. This CDR3 contains 14 residues. With 4 bases removed from V and 5 bases from J, the gap between germline ends came to 15 bases. CDR3 region: CASSQDTAGTEAFF. In DNA, the CDR3 is TGCGCCAGCAGCCAGGACACAGCGGGGACTGAAGCTTTCTTT.

This clonotype turned up a few times. The rearrangement links TRBV9 to TRBJ1-1; D possibly corresponds to TRBD1 (6 bases). V lost 3 bases, J lost 1 base, and 10 bases lay in between. Germline-derived CDR1 and CDR2 are SGDLS and YYNGEE. The length of the CDR3 is 14 residues. DNA for the CDR3: TGTGCCAGCAGCGGGACAGAGCCGAACACTGAAGCTTTCTTT. It codes for CASSGTEPNTEAFF.

The chain uses TRBV6-5 and TRBJ2-3, with D perhaps TRBD1 (5 bases). Germline CDR1 MNHEY, CDR2 SVGAGI. V lost 0 bases and J lost 6, with 13 bases in between. The CDR3 consists of 15 residues. DNA of the CDR3: TGTGCCAGCAGTTACTCTTGGGGCCACCCGGATACGCAGTATTTT. Translating gives CASSYSWGHPDTQYF.

This clonotype has only a few counts. This rearrangement joins TRBV5-1 to TRBJ2-3; D is ambiguous. This CDR3 has 17 amino acids. Germline V gene sequence: CDR1 SGHRS, CDR2 YFSETQ. V was pared by 0 bases and J by 0 bases, with 14 bases between. CDR3 DNA sequence: TGCGCCAGCAGCTTGGCCGGGTCCCTGATTAGCACAGATACGCAGTATTTT. Protein sequence: CASSLAGSLISTDTQYF.

The rearrangement joins TRBV7-3 to TRBJ1-1; D is possibly TRBD1 (6 bases). The CDR3 loop spans 15 amino acids. Trimming took off 1 base at V and 3 bases at J, with 12 bases between the two ends. Per the germline V gene, CDR1 is SGHTA and CDR2 is FQGTGA. The CDR3 reads CASSLMGGTYTEAFF. The DNA of the CDR3 is TGTGCCAGCAGCTTAATGGGGGGCACTTACACTGAAGCTTTCTTT.

This sequence joins TRBV6-6 and TRBJ2-7; D unclear. V was trimmed by 4 bases and J by 2 bases, leaving 18 bases between them. The CDR3 contains 16 residues. Germline V gives CDR1 MNHNY, CDR2 SVGAGI (reference sequence). The CDR3 nucleotides are TGTGCCAGCAGTTCCCACTTGGGTGATATGCCCTACGAGCAGTACTTC. It translates to CASSSHLGDMPYEQYF.

The V call is TRBV10-3, the J call TRBJ2-7; D tentatively fits TRBD1 or TRBD2 (5 bases each). V lost 5 bases, J lost 0 bases, and 11 bases lay in between. The CDR3 extends over 14 amino acids. CDR1 is ENHRY, CDR2 SYGVKD, per germline. The CDR3 sequence: CAISQGEGSYEQYF. CDR3 coding DNA: TGTGCCATCAGTCAGGGCGAGGGCTCCTACGAGCAGTACTTC.

This clonotype has at least ten counts. The V and J genes are TRBV20-1 and TRBJ2-7; D ambiguous. This CDR3 comprises 10 residues. With 0 bases removed from V and 4 bases from J, the gap between germline ends came to 1 base. From germline, CDR1 is DFQATT and CDR2 SNEGSKA (reference sequence). The CDR3 bases are TGCAGTGCTAGAGATTACGAGCAGTACTTC. Translation gives CSARDYEQYF.

This clonotype was detected only a few times. The chain carries TRBV4-3 and TRBJ2-1; D is uncertain. The CDR3 runs 13 residues. Per the germline V gene, CDR1 is LGHNA and CDR2 is YSLEER. Trimming stripped 1 base from V and 13 bases from J, with 14 bases between. The CDR3 region has the DNA TGCGCCAGCAGCCAAGGCAATGAAGAGACCCAGTTCTTC. Its protein product is CASSQGNEETQFF.

On this clonotype itself: At one boundary the junction diverges from the germline segment, which might be a read error. The V call is TRBV7-9, the J call TRBJ2-7, with unresolved D. The CDR3 is 15 residues long. CDR1 SEHNR and CDR2 FQNEAQ come from the germline V gene (reference sequence). CDR3 residues: CANSHKGADSYEQYF. The CDR3 nucleotides are TGTGCCAACAGCCACAAGGGTGCTGACTCCTACGAGCAGTACTTC.

V usage is TRBV7-3 and J usage is TRBJ1-1; 9 bases line up with TRBD1. Germline-derived CDR1 and CDR2 are SGHTA and FQGTGA. The CDR3 has 14 residues. V was clipped by 4 bases and J by 4 bases; unmatched bases: 4. DNA of the CDR3: TGTGCCAGCAGCTCAACAGGGGGCACCACTGAAGCTTTCTTT. Translation: CASSSTGGTTEAFF.

In the case of this clonotype: The junction differs from germline at one of its ends, possibly a read error. V gene TRBV12-3 or TRBV12-4 combines with J gene TRBJ1-2, with D possibly being TRBD1 (6 bases). This CDR3 region has 12 residues. CDR3 sequence (DNA): TGTGCCGGCAGTCCTCGACAGGCTGGCTACACCTTC. Its translation: CAGSPRQAGYTF.

The gene calls are TRBV7-8 and TRBJ2-6; weak D call: TRBD1 (5 bases). The CDR3 length is 18 residues. Per the germline V gene, CDR1 is SGHVS and CDR2 is FQNEAQ. V lost 2 bases to trimming and J lost 4 bases, with 18 bases between them. For the CDR3, the DNA is TGTGCCAGCAGCTTATATTGGTATCCAGGGTCAGGGGCCAACGTCCTGACTTTC. Protein: CASSLYWYPGSGANVLTF.

The chain has TRBV20-1 and TRBJ1-4, with 12 bases fitting TRBD1. The CDR3 is 14 residues long. Germline trimming cut 5 bases from V and 7 bases from J; bases unmatched to any gene: 5. Germline values: CDR1 DFQATT, CDR2 SNEGSKA (reference sequence). The chain's CDR3 is CSAGDRGPGEKLFF. The CDR3, as DNA: TGCAGTGCTGGGGACAGGGGGCCGGGTGAAAAACTGTTTTTT.

The chain recombines TRBV19 with TRBJ2-1; no definite D call. Germline V gene sequence: CDR1 LNHDA, CDR2 SQIVND (reference sequence). V was pared by 5 bases and J by 8 bases, with 10 bases between. CDR3 size: 12 residues. The CDR3 DNA sequence: TGTGCCAGTAGTCCTCACGGTGATGAGCAGTTCTTC. This sequence encodes CASSPHGDEQFF.

This chain uses TRBV10-3 with TRBJ1-6, with 11 bases fitting TRBD1. V gave up 10 bases and J gave up 9 bases; unmatched junction bases: 8. Per germline, CDR1 ENHRY and CDR2 SYGVKD. There are 14 residues in the CDR3. The chain's CDR3 is CATGQGAEGSPLHF. The CDR3 nucleotides are TGTGCCACCGGACAGGGGGCGGAAGGTTCACCCCTCCACTTT.

This clonotype has only a few counts. The chain links TRBV7-2 to TRBJ1-1; D unresolved. Trimming cost V 4 bases and J 8 bases, with 8 bases left between them. Germline V gene lookup returns CDR1 SGHTA and CDR2 FQGNSA. The CDR3 runs 11 residues. CDR3 sequence: CASSSHLEAFF. The CDR3 DNA sequence: TGTGCCAGCAGCTCTCATCTAGAAGCTTTCTTT. Using reference TRBV7-2 and TRBJ1-1 for the parts outside the CDR3, the full variable domain is GAGVSQSPSNKVTEKGKDVELRCDPISGHTALYWYRQSLGQGLEFLIYFQGNSAPDKSGLPSDRFSAERTGGSVSTLTIQRTQQEDSAVYLCASSSHLEAFFGQGTRLTVV.

The table lists this clonotype with many counts. This chain joins TRBV6-6 and TRBJ2-5, with D perhaps TRBD2 (7 bases). V was clipped by 10 bases and J by 1 base, with 22 bases between them. Per the germline V gene, CDR1 is MNHNY and CDR2 is SVGAGI (reference sequence). CDR3 size: 16 residues. CDR3 sequence: CATQGKRGEAQETQYF. In DNA form, the CDR3 reads TGTGCCACCCAGGGGAAGCGGGGTGAAGCCCAAGAGACCCAGTACTTC.

The gene calls are TRBV4-2 and TRBJ1-2; D is undetermined. The CDR3 contains 15 residues. Germline V gives CDR1 LGHNA, CDR2 YNFKEQ. Trimming stripped 1 base from V and 3 bases from J, with 12 bases between. The CDR3 loop is CASSQARTRDYGYTF. CDR3 nucleotide sequence: TGTGCCAGCAGCCAAGCCCGGACCCGTGACTATGGCTACACCTTC.

The V gene is TRBV4-1, the J gene TRBJ1-5; D is undetermined. From germline, CDR1 is MGHRA and CDR2 YSYEKL. The CDR3 consists of 14 residues. V gave up 2 bases and J gave up 6 bases, with 11 bases separating them. The CDR3: CASSQRLWGQPQHF. The CDR3 coding sequence is TGCGCCAGCAGCCAAAGACTCTGGGGTCAGCCCCAGCATTTT.

V usage is TRBV10-3 and J usage is TRBJ2-5; 10 bases align to TRBD2. This CDR3 spans 17 amino acids. The trim removed 6 bases at V and 2 bases at J, leaving 12 bases unmatched. Per the germline V gene, CDR1 is ENHRY and CDR2 is SYGVKD. DNA for the CDR3: TGTGCCATCAGCTTAGCGGGGGGCCGACAACATCAAGAGACCCAGTACTTC. It codes for CAISLAGGRQHQETQYF.

V gene TRBV5-1 combines with J gene TRBJ2-7, with TRBD1 identical over 9 bases. Losses at the gene ends were 2 bases for V and 2 bases for J; bases not matched to a gene: 14. The CDR3 runs to 18 residues. The germline gives CDR1 SGHRS, CDR2 YFSETQ. The CDR3 spells CASSLSGTGPGLTYEQYF. Written as DNA, the CDR3 is TGCGCCAGCAGCTTATCCGGGACAGGGCCAGGATTAACCTACGAGCAGTACTTC. The full variable domain, in which reference TRBV5-1 and TRBJ2-7 provide the parts outside the CDR3, is KAGVTQTPRYLIKTRGQQVTLSCSPISGHRSVSWYQQTPGQGLQFLFEYFSETQRNKGNFPGRFSGRQFSNSRSEMNVSTLELGDSALYLCASSLSGTGPGLTYEQYFGPGTRLTVT.

This chain uses TRBV6-2 or TRBV6-3 with TRBJ2-5; D might be TRBD1 (6 bases). This CDR3 has 14 amino acids. Between the trimmed V and J ends, which lost 7 bases and 2 bases, there was a span of 14 bases. Germline CDR1 MNHEY, CDR2 SVGEGT. CDR3 in DNA: TGTGCCAGCACCCACTATGGGACACAAGAGACCCAGTACTTC. This translates into CASTHYGTQETQYF.

This chain uses TRBV7-2 with TRBJ2-7; D gene ambiguous. From germline, CDR1 is SGHTA and CDR2 FQGNSA. This CDR3 spans 15 amino acids. Trimming shortened V by 5 bases and J by 0 bases, and 14 bases separated the two germline ends. The CDR3 DNA sequence: TGTGCCAGCAGCCTAAATGTATTCCGCTCCTACGAGCAGTACTTC. Its translation is CASSLNVFRSYEQYF. The full variable domain, completed using reference TRBV7-2 and TRBJ2-7, is GAGVSQSPSNKVTEKGKDVELRCDPISGHTALYWYRQSLGQGLEFLIYFQGNSAPDKSGLPSDRFSAERTGGSVSTLTIQRTQQEDSAVYLCASSLNVFRSYEQYFGPGTRLTVT.

Turning to this clonotype: The junction departs from the called germline gene at one end, perhaps through a read error. The rearrangement links TRBV12-5 to TRBJ2-7; 14 bases match TRBD2. Germline V CDR1 and CDR2: LGHNT, FRNRAP. The CDR3 extends over 16 amino acids. The CDR3, as DNA: TGTGCTAGCGGTTTCACGACTAGCGGGGGGGCCGAGGAGCAGTACTTC. Protein: CASGFTTSGGAEEQYF.